This entry features one T cell receptor (beta chain) sequence. Antigen specificity is unknown. The data derive from a study of cytomegalovirus exposure and HLA in healthy donors. Study-wide background: Findings of an earlier analysis included some 120 million unique TCR beta sequences from 200 million or so T cells. There were some 410 genotyped donors. Of these, roughly 80% fell in the genetic ancestry cluster associated with self-reported Caucasian donors. Findings of the study overall: TCR beta V segments were, for the most part, productive about 87% or about 30% of the time in an earlier analysis.

The PCR made use of 60 Vbeta and 13 Jbeta primers. Authors' data handling: Tens of millions of unique TCR beta chains, some 11 million shared, were counted in a later analysis. Assay used: immunoSEQ multiplex PCR; TCRdb lists only in-frame clones, some missing. That table is the source of V, J and clone size, and D and trimming were worked out from the DNA. The sample has 90,000 or so clones; roughly 71% are singletons. The germline gives CDR1 SEHNR, CDR2 FQNEAQ (reference sequence). V lost 3 bases and J lost 8; bases outside the gene matches: 6. CDR3 length: 14 amino acids. The sequence came from a man aged 50-60 years in good health and CMV-seronegative. V gene TRBV7-9 combines with J gene TRBJ2-4, with TRBD1 matching over 8 bases. Specimen: PBMCs. The CDR3 loop reads CASSFGQGMDIQYF. DNA of the CDR3: TGTGCCAGCAGCTTCGGACAGGGTATGGACATTCAGTACTTC.